These 5 T cell receptor beta chains were all obtained from the same sample, sequenced in a study of regulatory T cells in long-lasting Graves disease. Documented time point: newly diagnosed GD, antithyroid drugs for less than 3 months. TCR sequences were obtained from RNA taken from PBMCs. For TCR beta, libraries came from iRepertoire HTBI primers and Arm-PCR of CDR3 regions. TCRdb fed the multiplex PCR reads into MiXCR, producing one record per CDR3 protein. The sample holds approximately 400,000 distinct CDR3 sequences; 10% to 15% are singletons and the top ten take 18%. This same sample was also taken into another study, of T cells in Graves' hyperthyroidism and ophthalmopathy.

Material: peripheral blood mononuclear cells (PBMCs), obtained at new diagnosis, from a patient treated with antithyroid drugs. The receptor set was obtained from a woman under 30 with Graves disease.

The sample holds many counts of this clonotype. J is TRBJ1-2 and V is TRBV28; 7 bases line up with TRBD1. V gave up 6 bases and J gave up 1 base; unmatched junction bases: 11. CDR1 MDHEN and CDR2 SYDVKM come from the germline V gene. The CDR3 is made up of 16 amino acids. CDR3 sequence (DNA): TGTGCCAGCAGACTCCCAGGGGGGGATATTAACTATGGCTACACCTTC. Translating gives CASRLPGGDINYGYTF.

This rearrangement joins TRBV4-3 to TRBJ2-2; D is tentatively TRBD1 or TRBD2 (5 bases each). Germline V CDR1 and CDR2: LGHNA, YSLEER. The V and J ends lost 1 base and 5 bases respectively, with 11 bases between them. The CDR3 has 15 amino acids. The CDR3 is CASSQVTWGTGELFF. For the CDR3, the DNA is TGCGCCAGCAGCCAAGTTACTTGGGGGACCGGGGAGCTGTTTTTT.

This clonotype has at least ten counts. V usage is TRBV12-3 or TRBV12-4 and J usage is TRBJ1-4; D is undetermined. This CDR3 spans 12 amino acids. The germline V and J ends were trimmed by 3 bases and 11 bases, with 10 bases remaining between them. CDR3: CASSFQQSKLFF. DNA of the CDR3: TGTGCCAGCAGTTTCCAACAGAGCAAACTGTTTTTT.

This clonotype was observed a few times. This chain uses TRBV7-9 with TRBJ1-6; 7 nucleotides align to TRBD1. With 3 bases clipped from V and 7 bases from J, the junction kept 12 bases outside the gene matches. In germline, CDR1 is SEHNR, CDR2 FQNEAQ (reference sequence). This CDR3 has 17 amino acids. In DNA form, the CDR3 reads TGTGCCAGCAGCTTGGGGACCCCAGGGGGTGGCAATTCACCCCTCCACTTT. This translates into CASSLGTPGGGNSPLHF.

This clonotype was recorded at least ten times. V and J are TRBV4-1 and TRBJ1-1; D gene ambiguous. V was pared by 0 bases and J by 6 bases, with 8 bases between. CDR1 is MGHRA, CDR2 YSYEKL, per germline. This CDR3 has 13 residues. The CDR3 nucleotides are TGCGCCAGCAGCCAAGACAGGATGGCTGAAGCTTTCTTT. The encoded protein is CASSQDRMAEAFF.